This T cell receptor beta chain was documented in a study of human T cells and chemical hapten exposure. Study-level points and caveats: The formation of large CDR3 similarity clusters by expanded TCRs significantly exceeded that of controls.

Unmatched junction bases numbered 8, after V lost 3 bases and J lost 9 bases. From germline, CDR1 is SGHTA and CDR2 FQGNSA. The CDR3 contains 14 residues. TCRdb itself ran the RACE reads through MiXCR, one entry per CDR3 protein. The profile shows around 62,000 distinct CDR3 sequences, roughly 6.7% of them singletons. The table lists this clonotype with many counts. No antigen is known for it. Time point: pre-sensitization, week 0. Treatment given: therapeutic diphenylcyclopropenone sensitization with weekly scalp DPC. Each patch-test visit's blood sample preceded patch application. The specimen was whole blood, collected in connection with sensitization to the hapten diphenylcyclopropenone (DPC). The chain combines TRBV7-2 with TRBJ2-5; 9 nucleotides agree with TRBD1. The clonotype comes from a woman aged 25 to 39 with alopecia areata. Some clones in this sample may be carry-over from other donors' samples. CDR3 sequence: CASSFPTGGGAQYF. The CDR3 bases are TGTGCCAGCAGCTTCCCGACAGGGGGGGGGGCCCAGTACTTC.